Below, 9 T cell receptor beta chains from the same sample are listed, as sequenced in a study of Graves' ophthalmopathy and Graves' hyperthyroidism. TCR beta CDR3 amplification used RNA transcripts. First-round RT-PCR with HTBI primers preceded a second-round multiplex PCR. TCRdb passed the multiplex PCR reads through MiXCR, listing each CDR3 protein once. The sample includes around 1,200,000 distinct CDR3 sequences, roughly 35% seen only once; the top ten take roughly 10%. Sequenced sample: peripheral blood or thyroid tissue (not recorded which). Receptor source: an adult man with Graves' hyperthyroidism.

This clonotype was seen more than once but under ten times. A much larger clone is a single base away; this may be a read error. CDR3 amino acids: CASRLTGANNRPQHF. CDR3 nucleotide sequence: TGTGCCAGCAGATTGACAGGGGCCAACAATCGGCCCCAGCATTTT. J is TRBJ1-5 and V is TRBV12-3 or TRBV12-4; 8 bases are a match to TRBD1. The CDR3 has 15 amino acids.

This clonotype was recorded at least ten times. V is TRBV2 and J is TRBJ1-5; D gene ambiguous. The V and J ends lost 2 bases and 1 base respectively, with 9 bases between them. This CDR3 spans 15 amino acids. The germline CDR1 and CDR2 sequences are SNHLY and FYNNEI. CDR3 region: CASSENWRSNQPQHF. CDR3 coding DNA: TGTGCCAGCAGTGAAAATTGGAGGAGCAATCAGCCCCAGCATTTT.

The chain combines TRBV25-1 with TRBJ2-7, with D possibly TRBD2 on 5 matching bases. Trimming cost V 9 bases and J 4 bases, with 10 bases left between them. Germline-derived CDR1 and CDR2 are MGHDK and SYGVNS. The CDR3 extends over 11 amino acids. The CDR3 loop is CASQRQYEQYF. CDR3 sequence (DNA): TGTGCCAGTCAGCGGCAGTACGAGCAGTACTTC.

The V gene is TRBV11-1, the J gene TRBJ2-7, with a tentative D call TRBD2 (5 bases). CDR1 and CDR2 from the germline V gene are SGHAT and FQDESV (reference sequence). Trimming shortened V by 1 base and J by 2 bases, and 12 bases separated the two germline ends. The CDR3 covers 15 residues. The CDR3 nucleotides are TGTGCCAGCAGCTTAGGTTCGGCCGGGGCCTACGAGCAGTACTTC. Its translation is CASSLGSAGAYEQYF.

This clonotype was counted a few times. CDR3 bases: TGTGCCAGCAGCTTAGACACAGGGAATTCACCCCTCCACTTT. It encodes CASSLDTGNSPLHF. The chain is built from TRBV7-9 and TRBJ1-6; maybe TRBD1 (6 bases). Germline loops: CDR1 SEHNR, CDR2 FQNEAQ (reference sequence). The CDR3 runs 14 residues. V was clipped by 1 base and J by 7 bases, with 8 bases between them.

In regard to this clonotype: One junction end does not reproduce the germline sequence, and a read error may be involved. V gene TRBV10-3 combines with J gene TRBJ1-1; no clear D. This CDR3 has 15 amino acids. From germline, CDR1 is ENHRY and CDR2 SYGVKD. The CDR3: CASSPGRRQYTEAFF. The CDR3 nucleotides are TGTGCCAGCAGTCCCGGAAGGAGACAATACACTGAAGCTTTCTTT.

The chain combines TRBV7-2 with TRBJ2-7; TRBD1 matches 8 bases. Germline values: CDR1 SGHTA, CDR2 FQGNSA. Losses at the gene ends were 5 bases for V and 12 bases for J; bases not matched to a gene: 3. The CDR3 is 10 amino acids. For the CDR3, the DNA is TGTGCCAGCAGCCGGGACAGGTGGTACTTC. It codes for CASSRDRWYF.

The chain employs TRBV7-8 and TRBJ2-1, with D unclear. Trimming cost V 0 bases and J 9 bases, with 3 bases left between them. The CDR3 has 11 residues. CDR1 SGHVS and CDR2 FQNEAQ come from the germline V gene. The CDR3: CASSLAFEQFF. Written as DNA, the CDR3 is TGTGCCAGCAGCTTAGCGTTTGAGCAGTTCTTC.

The J gene is TRBJ2-5, the V gene TRBV10-3, with 10 nucleotides matching TRBD1. CDR3 size: 14 residues. V shed 4 bases and J 7 bases; nucleotides not matched to a gene: 6. CDR1 ENHRY and CDR2 SYGVKD come from the germline V gene. CDR3 nucleotides: TGTGCCATCAGTGCCGGGACAGGGGAGGGGACCCAGTACTTC. Protein sequence: CAISAGTGEGTQYF.